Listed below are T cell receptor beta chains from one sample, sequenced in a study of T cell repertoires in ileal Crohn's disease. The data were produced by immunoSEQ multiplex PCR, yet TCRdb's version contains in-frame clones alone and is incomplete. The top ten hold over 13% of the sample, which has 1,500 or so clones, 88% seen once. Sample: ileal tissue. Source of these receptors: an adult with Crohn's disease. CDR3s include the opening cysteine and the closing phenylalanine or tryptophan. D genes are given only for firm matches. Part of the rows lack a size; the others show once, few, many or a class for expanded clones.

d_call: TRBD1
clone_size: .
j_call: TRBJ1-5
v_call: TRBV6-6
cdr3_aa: CASSSRTGVKPQHF
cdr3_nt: TGTGCCAGCAGTTCAAGGACAGGGGTAAAGCCCCAGCATTTT

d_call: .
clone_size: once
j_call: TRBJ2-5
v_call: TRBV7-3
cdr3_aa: CASSLRGGGGQETQYF
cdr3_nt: TGTGCCAGCAGCTTAAGAGGAGGGGGTGGGCAAGAGACCCAGTACTTC

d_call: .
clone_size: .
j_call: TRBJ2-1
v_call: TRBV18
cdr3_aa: CASSPTGFYNEQFF
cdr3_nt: TGTGCCAGCTCCCCTACGGGCTTCTACAATGAGCAGTTCTTC

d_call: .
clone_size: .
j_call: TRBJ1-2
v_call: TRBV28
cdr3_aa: CASRYPGPKVNYGYTF
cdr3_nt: TGTGCCAGCAGATACCCCGGGCCAAAGGTAAACTATGGCTACACCTTC

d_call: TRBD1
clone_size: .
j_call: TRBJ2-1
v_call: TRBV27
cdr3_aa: CASSTNRDRSNEQFF
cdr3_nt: TGTGCCAGCAGTACTAACCGGGACAGGTCCAATGAGCAGTTCTTC

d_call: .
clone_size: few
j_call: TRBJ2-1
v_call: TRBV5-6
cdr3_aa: CASSTEGGGLDEQFF
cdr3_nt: TGTGCCAGCAGCACAGAGGGGGGGGGATTGGATGAGCAGTTCTTC

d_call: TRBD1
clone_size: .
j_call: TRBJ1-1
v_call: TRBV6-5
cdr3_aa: CASSYRQGKAFF
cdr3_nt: TGTGCCAGCAGTTACCGACAGGGTAAAGCTTTCTTT

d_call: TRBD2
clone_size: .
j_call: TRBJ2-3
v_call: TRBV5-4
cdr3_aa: CASSSSGTSGDTQYF
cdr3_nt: TGTGCCAGCAGCTCTTCCGGGACTAGCGGGGATACGCAGTATTTT

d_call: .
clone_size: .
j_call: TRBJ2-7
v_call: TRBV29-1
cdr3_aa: CSVEEREPYEQYF
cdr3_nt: TGCAGCGTTGAAGAAAGGGAACCCTACGAGCAGTACTTC

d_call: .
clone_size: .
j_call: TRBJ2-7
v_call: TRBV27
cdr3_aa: CASSRSADRGEQYF
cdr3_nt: TGTGCCAGCAGTCGGAGTGCGGACCGGGGCGAGCAGTACTTC

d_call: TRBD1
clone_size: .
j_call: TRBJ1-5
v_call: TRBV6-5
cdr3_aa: CASSPTGQQPQHF
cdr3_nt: TGTGCCAGCAGTCCGACAGGGCAACAGCCCCAGCATTTT

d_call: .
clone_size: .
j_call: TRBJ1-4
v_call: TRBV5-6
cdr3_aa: CASSFGTTNEKLFF
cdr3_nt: TGTGCCAGCAGCTTCGGGACCACTAATGAAAAACTGTTTTTT

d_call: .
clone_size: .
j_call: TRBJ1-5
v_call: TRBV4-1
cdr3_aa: CASSQAFREGQPQHF
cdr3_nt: TGCGCCAGCAGCCAAGCGTTCAGGGAAGGTCAGCCCCAGCATTTT

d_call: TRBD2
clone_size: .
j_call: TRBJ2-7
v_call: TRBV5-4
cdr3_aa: CASSQWGGYEQYF
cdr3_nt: TGTGCCAGCAGTCAGTGGGGGGGGTACGAGCAGTACTTC

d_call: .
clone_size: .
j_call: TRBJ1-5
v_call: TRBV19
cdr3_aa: CASLPRGAGQNQPQHF
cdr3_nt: TGTGCCAGTCTTCCCAGGGGTGCAGGACAAAATCAGCCCCAGCATTTT

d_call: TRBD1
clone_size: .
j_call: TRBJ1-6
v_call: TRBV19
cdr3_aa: CASSTGGYNSPLHF
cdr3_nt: TGTGCCAGTAGTACAGGGGGCTATAATTCACCCCTCCACTTT

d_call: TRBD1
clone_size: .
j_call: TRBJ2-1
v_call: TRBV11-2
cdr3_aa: CASSLLGGTGAYNEQFF
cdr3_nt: TGTGCCAGCAGCTTGTTGGGAGGGACAGGGGCTTACAATGAGCAGTTCTTC

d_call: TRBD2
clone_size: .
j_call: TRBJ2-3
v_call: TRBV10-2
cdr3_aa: CASSASGRDTDTQYF
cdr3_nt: TGCGCCAGCAGTGCCAGCGGGAGGGACACAGATACGCAGTATTTT

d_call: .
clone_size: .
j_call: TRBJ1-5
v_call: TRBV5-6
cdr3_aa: CASTSGAWNQPQHF
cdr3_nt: TGTGCCAGCACCTCGGGCGCTTGGAATCAGCCCCAGCATTTT

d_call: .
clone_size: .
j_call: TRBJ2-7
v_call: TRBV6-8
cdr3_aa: CASSYGWRDEQYF
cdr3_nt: TGTGCCAGCAGTTACGGGTGGCGCGACGAGCAGTACTTC

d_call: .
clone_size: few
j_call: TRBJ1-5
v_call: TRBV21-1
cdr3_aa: CASSRRQGNQPQHF
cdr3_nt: TGTGCCAGCAGCAGACGACAGGGCAATCAGCCCCAGCATTTT

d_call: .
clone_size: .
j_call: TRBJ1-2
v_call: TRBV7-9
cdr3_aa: CASSPGGEGYGYTF
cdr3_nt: TGTGCCAGCAGTCCGGGAGGGGAGGGCTATGGCTACACCTTC

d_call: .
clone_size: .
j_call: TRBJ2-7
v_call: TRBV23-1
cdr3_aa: CASSQDTDGGYEQYF
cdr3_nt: TGCGCCAGCAGTCAAGATACCGACGGGGGATACGAGCAGTACTTC

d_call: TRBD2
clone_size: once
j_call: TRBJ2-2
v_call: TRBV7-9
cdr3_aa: CASSRLRTSGSSGELFF
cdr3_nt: TGTGCCAGCAGCCGACTGAGGACTAGCGGGAGTTCCGGGGAGCTGTTTTTT

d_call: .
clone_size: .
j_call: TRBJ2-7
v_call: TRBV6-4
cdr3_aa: CASSDLKGYYYEQYF
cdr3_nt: TGTGCCAGCAGTGACTTAAAGGGGTACTACTACGAGCAGTACTTC

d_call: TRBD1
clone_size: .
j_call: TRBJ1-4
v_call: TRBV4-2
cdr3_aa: CASSQDGTGGEKLFF
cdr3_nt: TGTGCCAGCAGCCAAGACGGGACAGGGGGAGAAAAACTGTTTTTT

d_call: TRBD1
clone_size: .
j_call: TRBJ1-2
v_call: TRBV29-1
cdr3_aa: CSVEDSNRGPGGYTF
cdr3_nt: TGCAGCGTTGAAGACTCAAACAGGGGCCCAGGGGGCTACACCTTC

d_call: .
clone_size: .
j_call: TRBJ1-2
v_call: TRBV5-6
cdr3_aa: CASSLEVWAYGYTF
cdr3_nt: TGTGCCAGCAGCTTGGAGGTCTGGGCGTATGGCTACACCTTC

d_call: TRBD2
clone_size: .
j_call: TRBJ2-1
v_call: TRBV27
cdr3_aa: CASSGTRSNEQFF
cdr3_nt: TGTGCCAGCAGTGGGACTAGATCCAATGAGCAGTTCTTC

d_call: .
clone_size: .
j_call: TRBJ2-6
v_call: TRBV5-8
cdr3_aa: CASSLIGSGANVLTF
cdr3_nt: TGTGCCAGCAGCTTGATCGGCTCTGGGGCCAACGTCCTGACTTTC

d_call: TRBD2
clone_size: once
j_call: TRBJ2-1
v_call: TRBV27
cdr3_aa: CASSLSTSGNEQFF
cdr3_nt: TGTGCCAGCAGTTTATCGACTAGCGGCAATGAGCAGTTCTTC

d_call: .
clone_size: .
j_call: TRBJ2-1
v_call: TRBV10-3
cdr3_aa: CATFQGGLDEQFF
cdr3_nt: TGTGCCACTTTCCAGGGGGGCCTCGATGAGCAGTTCTTC

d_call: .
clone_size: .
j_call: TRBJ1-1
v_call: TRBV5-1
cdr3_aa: CASSFSMSNTEAFF
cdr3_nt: TGCGCCAGCAGCTTCTCCATGTCTAACACTGAAGCTTTCTTT

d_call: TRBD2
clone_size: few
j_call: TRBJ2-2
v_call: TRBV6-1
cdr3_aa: CASSELAGDTGELFF
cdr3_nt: TGTGCCAGCAGTGAACTAGCGGGAGACACCGGGGAGCTGTTTTTT

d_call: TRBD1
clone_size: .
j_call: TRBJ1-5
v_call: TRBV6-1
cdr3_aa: CATTGGSQPQHF
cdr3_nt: TGTGCCACCACAGGGGGCAGCCAGCCCCAGCATTTT

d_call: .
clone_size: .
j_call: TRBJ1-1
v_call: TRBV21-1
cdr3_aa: CASSSWGRLGGSRGQTGTEAFF
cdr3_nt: TGTGCCAGCAGCTCATGGGGACGTTTAGGAGGTAGTAGAGGGCAGACGGGCACTGAAGCTTTCTTT

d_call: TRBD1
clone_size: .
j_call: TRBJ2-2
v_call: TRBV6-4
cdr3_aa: CASSDGQDTGELFF
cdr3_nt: TGTGCCAGCAGTGACGGACAGGACACCGGGGAGCTGTTTTTT

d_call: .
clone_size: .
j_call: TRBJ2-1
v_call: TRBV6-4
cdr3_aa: CASSESTDTWNEQFF
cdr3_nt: TGTGCCAGCAGTGAATCAACGGATACCTGGAATGAGCAGTTCTTC

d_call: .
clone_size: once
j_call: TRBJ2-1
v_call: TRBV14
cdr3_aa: CASSPQIANEQFF
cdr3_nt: TGTGCCAGCAGCCCCCAAATAGCAAATGAGCAGTTCTTC

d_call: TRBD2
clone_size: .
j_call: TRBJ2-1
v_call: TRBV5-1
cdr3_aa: CASSPGFPGGSYNEQFF
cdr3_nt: TGCGCCAGCAGCCCCGGATTTCCGGGGGGCTCCTACAATGAGCAGTTCTTC

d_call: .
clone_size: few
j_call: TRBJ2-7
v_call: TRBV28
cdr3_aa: CASSLASKSYEQYF
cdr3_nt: TGTGCCAGCAGTTTAGCTAGTAAATCCTACGAGCAGTACTTC

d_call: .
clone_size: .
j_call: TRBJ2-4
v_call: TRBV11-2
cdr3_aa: CASSLDIGGSHIQYF
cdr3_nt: TGTGCCAGCAGCTTAGATATTGGAGGGTCTCACATTCAGTACTTC

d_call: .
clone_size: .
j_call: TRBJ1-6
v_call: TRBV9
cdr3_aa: CASSVSGNSPLHF
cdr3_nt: TGTGCCAGCAGCGTATCCGGGAATTCACCCCTCCACTTT

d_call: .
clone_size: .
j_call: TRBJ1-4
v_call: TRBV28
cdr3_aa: CASSSLHQAVKLFF
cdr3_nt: TGTGCCAGCAGTTCCCTTCATCAGGCCGTCAAACTGTTTTTT

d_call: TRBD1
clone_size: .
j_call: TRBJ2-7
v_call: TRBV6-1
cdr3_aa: CASSEGDSSYEQYF
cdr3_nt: TGTGCCAGCAGTGAAGGGGACAGCTCCTACGAGCAGTACTTC

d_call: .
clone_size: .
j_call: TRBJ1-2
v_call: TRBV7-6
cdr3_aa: CASSLGGRGGYGYTF
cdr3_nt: TGTGCCAGCAGCTTAGGAGGCAGGGGTGGCTATGGCTACACCTTC

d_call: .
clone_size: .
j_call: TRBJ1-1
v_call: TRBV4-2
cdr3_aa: CASSQDLEGYVSAFF
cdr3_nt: TGTGCCAGCAGCCAAGATTTGGAGGGCTACGTCTCAGCTTTCTTT

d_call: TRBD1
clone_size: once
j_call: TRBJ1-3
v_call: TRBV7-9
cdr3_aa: CASSPNQQGASGNTIYF
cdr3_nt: TGTGCCAGCAGCCCGAACCAACAGGGGGCCTCTGGAAACACCATATATTTT

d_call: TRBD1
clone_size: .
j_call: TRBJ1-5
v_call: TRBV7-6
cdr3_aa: CASSLRAGGQYLNQPQHF
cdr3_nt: TGTGCCAGCAGCTTAAGAGCAGGGGGACAGTACCTCAATCAGCCCCAGCATTTT

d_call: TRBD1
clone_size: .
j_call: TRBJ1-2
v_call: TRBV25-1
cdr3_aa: CASSAPPTGGVLGYTF
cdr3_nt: TGTGCCAGCAGTGCCCCTCCCACAGGGGGAGTCCTAGGCTACACCTTC